The 30 T cell receptor beta chains in this list originate from one sample, sequenced in a study of a mutant IDH1 vaccine in newly diagnosed glioma. The time point is: baseline, week 1 (first vaccination visit). Treatment reported: pre-vaccination baseline after standard-of-care therapy. Some clones are missing from TCRdb's copy, which holds only in-frame ones; the method was immunoSEQ multiplex PCR. This table holds tens of thousands of clones, about 83% found once. The specimen was PBMCs, collected from a glioma patient treated with radiotherapy, temozolomide or both. The receptor set was obtained from a woman in her thirties or forties with glioma.

This chain joins TRBV27 and TRBJ2-1; 8 bases are a match to TRBD2. In germline, CDR1 is MNHEY, CDR2 SMNVEV (reference sequence). V dropped 6 bases and J dropped 5; count of bases not matched to a gene: 9. This CDR3 comprises 15 residues. The chain's CDR3 is CASRPSGGLDNEQFF. CDR3 nucleotides: TGTGCCAGCAGGCCCAGCGGGGGTCTAGACAATGAGCAGTTCTTC.

The V gene is TRBV14, the J gene TRBJ2-7; D unclear. V lost 0 bases, J lost 7 bases, and 16 bases lay in between. Per germline, CDR1 SGHDN and CDR2 FVKESK. This CDR3 is 15 amino acids long. CDR3: CASSQDLSGVREQYF. The CDR3 DNA reads as TGTGCCAGCAGCCAAGATCTGTCAGGTGTAAGGGAGCAGTACTTC.

The chain couples TRBV5-5 to TRBJ2-1; tentatively, D is TRBD1 (6 bases). Trimming shortened V by 4 bases and J by 2 bases, and 13 bases separated the two germline ends. Germline-derived CDR1 and CDR2 are SGHKS and YYEKEE (reference sequence). The CDR3 consists of 15 residues. CDR3 residues: CASSPTDRPYNEQFF. The CDR3, as DNA: TGTGCCAGCAGCCCTACGGACAGACCCTACAATGAGCAGTTCTTC. The full variable domain, rest sourced from reference TRBV5-5 and TRBJ2-1, is DAGVTQSPTHLIKTRGQQVTLRCSPISGHKSVSWYQQVLGQGPQFIFQYYEKEERGRGNFPDRFSARQFPNYSSELNVNALLLGDSALYLCASSPTDRPYNEQFFGPGTRLTVL.

The gene calls are TRBV19 and TRBJ2-7; D is perhaps TRBD2 (5 bases). CDR3 size: 12 residues. Germline CDR1 reads LNHDA; CDR2 reads SQIVND (reference sequence). Trimming stripped 4 bases from V and 4 bases from J, with 8 bases between. CDR3: CASSTGKYEQYF. As DNA, the CDR3 is TGTGCCAGTAGTACGGGAAAGTACGAGCAGTACTTC.

This chain connects TRBV4-3 to TRBJ2-7; possible D gene TRBD2, 5 bases. Germline assignment: CDR1 LGHNA and CDR2 YSLEER. CDR3 length: 17 amino acids. Trimming took off 1 base at V and 2 bases at J, with 18 bases between the two ends. The CDR3 nucleotides read TGCGCCAGCAGCCAAGCTTTAGGCGGGTCGGCCACCTACGAGCAGTACTTC. Encoded protein: CASSQALGGSATYEQYF.

This chain connects TRBV2 to TRBJ1-5; D is unclear. The germline V gene encodes CDR1 SNHLY and CDR2 FYNNEI. Trimming left V 6 bases short and J 0 bases short, with 6 bases between. The CDR3 spans 13 residues. This CDR3 is CASRGDSNQPQHF. DNA for the CDR3: TGTGCCAGCAGGGGCGATAGCAATCAGCCCCAGCATTTT. Using reference TRBV2 and TRBJ1-5 for the parts outside the CDR3, the full variable domain is EPEVTQTPSHQVTQMGQEVILRCVPISNHLYFYWYRQILGQKVEFLVSFYNNEISEKSEIFDDQFSVERPDGSNFTLKIRSTKLEDSAMYFCASRGDSNQPQHFGDGTRLSIL.

V usage is TRBV7-9 and J usage is TRBJ1-4; D uncertain. CDR1 is SEHNR, CDR2 FQNEAQ, per germline (reference sequence). Deletions cut 0 bases from V and 8 bases from J, with 7 bases between. This CDR3 is built from 13 residues. CDR3 in amino acids: CASSLARGEKLFF. The CDR3 region has the DNA TGTGCCAGCAGCTTAGCACGAGGGGAAAAACTGTTTTTT.

The chain uses TRBV10-2 and TRBJ2-1, with 11 nucleotides matching TRBD2. V was clipped by 2 bases and J by 4 bases; unmatched bases: 13. There are 19 residues in the CDR3. From germline, CDR1 is WSHSY and CDR2 SAAADI. The CDR3 here is CASSEKGLAGGPSYNEQFF. CDR3 sequence (DNA): TGCGCCAGCAGTGAGAAAGGGCTAGCGGGGGGACCTTCTTACAATGAGCAGTTCTTC.

The chain carries TRBV27 and TRBJ2-7; a possible D gene is TRBD1 (5 bases). The germline V gene encodes CDR1 MNHEY and CDR2 SMNVEV (reference sequence). This CDR3 comprises 15 residues. Trimming cost V 5 bases and J 6 bases, with 20 bases left between them. CDR3 in DNA: TGTGCCAGCAGTCCGACCGCCCCAGGGTTATTCGAGCAGTACTTC. As protein: CASSPTAPGLFEQYF.

The chain carries TRBV5-6 and TRBJ2-7; possibly TRBD1 for D (6 bases). CDR1 SGHDT and CDR2 YYEEEE come from the germline V gene. CDR3 size: 14 residues. The V end was cut by 3 bases, the J end by 0 bases, with 10 bases between. This chain's CDR3 is CASSWQGSSYEQYF. The CDR3 nucleotides read TGTGCCAGCAGCTGGCAGGGGTCCTCCTACGAGCAGTACTTC.

The chain employs TRBV2 and TRBJ2-3; D is possibly TRBD2 (7 bases). Per the germline V gene, CDR1 is SNHLY and CDR2 is FYNNEI. V was shortened by 7 bases and J by 5 bases, with 13 bases between the two germline ends. CDR3 length: 13 residues. The CDR3 sequence: CASKEGEGDTQYF. CDR3 DNA sequence: TGTGCCAGCAAGGAGGGGGAGGGAGATACGCAGTATTTT.

This chain joins TRBV6-5 and TRBJ2-7; D not certain. CDR3 size: 14 residues. V was pared by 2 bases and J by 6 bases, with 14 bases between. The germline V gene encodes CDR1 MNHEY and CDR2 SVGAGI. As DNA, the CDR3 is TGTGCCAGCAGTTACCTCGAGGCAGGCCCCGAGCAGTACTTC. Translated, it gives CASSYLEAGPEQYF.

The J gene is TRBJ1-2, the V gene TRBV15; D not resolved. Germline CDR1 LNHNV, CDR2 YYDKDF (reference sequence). Between the trimmed V and J ends, which lost 3 bases and 6 bases, there was a span of 14 bases. The CDR3 totals 14 residues. CDR3 sequence: CATSRQEGGHGYTF. CDR3 in DNA: TGTGCCACCAGCAGGCAAGAAGGAGGGCATGGCTACACCTTC.

This rearrangement joins TRBV9 to TRBJ1-6; D ambiguous. CDR3 length: 14 amino acids. Germline values: CDR1 SGDLS, CDR2 YYNGEE. V was clipped by 0 bases and J by 7 bases, with 8 bases between them. The CDR3 protein is CASSVENRNSPLHF. CDR3 coding DNA: TGTGCCAGCAGCGTAGAAAACAGAAATTCACCCCTCCACTTT.

This clone was recorded a few times. The J gene is TRBJ1-1, the V gene TRBV30; possible D gene TRBD1, 6 bases. Trimming cost V 7 bases and J 5 bases, with 17 bases left between them. The CDR3 spans 13 residues. The germline V gene has CDR1 GTSNPN and CDR2 SVGIG (reference sequence). CDR3: CASSLGAITEAFF. The CDR3 nucleotides read TGTGCCTCTTCGCTGGGGGCCATAACTGAAGCTTTCTTT. The full variable domain, with the rest looked up from reference TRBV30 and TRBJ1-1, is SQTIHQWPATLVQPVGSPLSLECTVEGTSNPNLYWYRQAAGRGLQLLFYSVGIGQISSEVPQNLSASRPQDRQFILSSKKLLLSDSGFYLCASSLGAITEAFFGQGTRLTVV.

This clone was picked up a small number of times. The CDR3 coding sequence is TGCAGCGACGGAGGAGATTATGGCTACACCTTC. This encodes CSDGGDYGYTF. The chain joins TRBV29-1 to TRBJ1-2; D unclear. In germline, CDR1 is SQVTM, CDR2 ANQGSEA. The CDR3 is made up of 11 amino acids. V was pared by 7 bases and J by 5 bases, with 11 bases between.

The chain recombines TRBV9 with TRBJ2-3; D might be TRBD2 (5 bases). Germline CDR1 is SGDLS and CDR2 is YYNGEE. V lost 0 bases to trimming and J lost 3 bases, with 11 bases between them. The CDR3 runs to 15 residues. CDR3 protein: CASSVEGPGTDTQYF. CDR3 DNA sequence: TGTGCCAGCAGCGTAGAAGGGCCGGGGACAGATACGCAGTATTTT.

The rearrangement uses TRBV5-1 and TRBJ2-7, with D possibly matching TRBD2 (6 bases). V was pared by 1 base and J by 3 bases, with 8 bases between. CDR1 is SGHRS, CDR2 YFSETQ, per germline. The CDR3 sequence is 13 residues long. CDR3 sequence: CASSLLRDYEQYF. CDR3 nucleotide sequence: TGCGCCAGCAGCTTGCTGCGGGACTACGAGCAGTACTTC.

A single count supports this clone. This chain connects TRBV25-1 to TRBJ1-2; TRBD1 is a possible D gene (5 bases). CDR3 length equals 13 residues. Trimming stripped 3 bases from V and 4 bases from J, with 9 bases between. In germline, CDR1 is MGHDK, CDR2 SYGVNS. The CDR3 DNA sequence: TGTGCCAGCAGTGATCCCGGGGGCTATGGCTACACCTTC. This codes for CASSDPGGYGYTF.

This clone was detected a few times. V and J are TRBV13 and TRBJ1-2; 9 bases match TRBD1. V gave up 4 bases and J gave up 1 base; unmatched junction bases: 10. Germline-derived CDR1 and CDR2 are PRHDT and FYEKMQ (reference sequence). CDR3 length: 17 amino acids. The CDR3 is CASSSQDRGRFNYGYTF. DNA of the CDR3: TGTGCCAGCAGCTCGCAGGACAGGGGAAGGTTTAACTATGGCTACACCTTC.

This clone has only a few counts. CDR3 in DNA: TGTGCCAGCACCACCGGGACAGAGAACACCGGGGAGCTGTTTTTT. This sequence encodes CASTTGTENTGELFF. The J gene is TRBJ2-2, the V gene TRBV6-5; 7 bases are a match to TRBD1. From germline, CDR1 is MNHEY and CDR2 SVGAGI. The CDR3 contains 15 residues. The junction had 6 bases not matched to a gene; V was cut back by 7 bases and J by 1 base.

The chain couples TRBV7-8 to TRBJ1-4; D ambiguous. Germline V gives CDR1 SGHVS, CDR2 FQNEAQ. The CDR3 loop spans 15 amino acids. Trimming shortened V by 4 bases and J by 5 bases, and 14 bases separated the two germline ends. The CDR3 loop reads CASSSSAQRNEKLFF. The CDR3 DNA reads as TGTGCCAGCAGCTCCTCTGCCCAACGGAATGAAAAACTGTTTTTT.

This clone has just one count. The genes are TRBV7-9 and TRBJ1-1; D remains ambiguous. Germline V gives CDR1 SEHNR, CDR2 FQNEAQ (reference sequence). V was trimmed by 3 bases and J by 1 base, leaving 6 bases between them. There are 13 residues in the CDR3. The CDR3 sequence: CASSFSGNTEAFF. CDR3 coding DNA: TGTGCCAGCAGCTTTTCAGGGAACACTGAAGCTTTCTTT.

To note about this clone: At one end the junction does not follow the germline gene, possibly because of a read error. The chain has TRBV23-1 and TRBJ1-4; tentatively, D is TRBD1 (6 bases). TRBV23-1 qualifies as an ORF whose function is uncertain. CDR3 length equals 16 residues. CDR3 bases: TGCGCCAGCAATCAAACCCGGGACATAGCTAATGAAAAACTGTTTTTT. Its translation is CASNQTRDIANEKLFF.

The chain has TRBV5-1 and TRBJ2-2; tentatively, D is TRBD1 (6 bases). Germline V gene data show CDR1 as SGHRS and CDR2 as YFSETQ. Trimming took off 5 bases at V and 7 bases at J, with 12 bases between the two ends. This CDR3 is built from 13 residues. This CDR3 is CASRRQEVGELFF. For the CDR3, the DNA is TGCGCCAGCAGGAGACAGGAGGTCGGGGAGCTGTTTTTT.

This chain connects TRBV2 to TRBJ2-5; D gene ambiguous. The CDR3 runs 13 residues. In germline, CDR1 is SNHLY, CDR2 FYNNEI. V lost 4 bases and J lost 4, with 10 bases in between. CDR3 sequence reads: CASSADSTETQYF. The CDR3 DNA follows: TGTGCCAGCAGTGCGGATAGCACAGAGACCCAGTACTTC.

In this sample, this clone turned up a few times. The chain has TRBV6-7 and TRBJ2-5; TRBD1 matches 10 bases. TRBV6-7 is recorded as an ORF, its role being uncertain. After removal of 2 bases from V and 3 bases from J, the junction contained 9 bases not matched to a gene. This CDR3 spans 17 amino acids. CDR3 coding DNA: TGTGCCAGCAGTTACGGCGGACAGGGGGAAGAGGAAGAGACCCAGTACTTC. It translates to CASSYGGQGEEEETQYF.

This clone was observed a single time. The CDR3 nucleotides read TGTGCCAGCCGGGGTTCCATAAAATATGGCTACACCTTC. This translates into CASRGSIKYGYTF. This chain uses TRBV19 with TRBJ1-2; D not resolved. V was pared by 9 bases and J by 5 bases, with 16 bases between. CDR1 LNHDA and CDR2 SQIVND come from the germline V gene (reference sequence). The CDR3 runs to 13 residues.

V usage is TRBV5-1 and J usage is TRBJ1-1; tentative D call: TRBD1 (6 bases). This CDR3 is built from 15 residues. Per germline, CDR1 SGHRS and CDR2 YFSETQ. V lost 0 bases, J lost 1 base, and 10 bases lay in between. CDR3 DNA sequence: TGCGCCAGCAGCTTGGCGGGGGGCTGGAACACTGAAGCTTTCTTT. It specifies CASSLAGGWNTEAFF.

The CDR3 loop is CASSFQGGLYGYTF. CDR3 in DNA: TGTGCCAGCAGCTTCCAGGGGGGTCTCTATGGCTACACCTTC. The rearrangement uses TRBV9 and TRBJ1-2, with 7 bases that match TRBD1. Germline CDR1 and CDR2: SGDLS and YYNGEE. The ends lost 4 bases at V and 4 bases at J; junction bases unmatched: 7. The CDR3 loop spans 14 amino acids.